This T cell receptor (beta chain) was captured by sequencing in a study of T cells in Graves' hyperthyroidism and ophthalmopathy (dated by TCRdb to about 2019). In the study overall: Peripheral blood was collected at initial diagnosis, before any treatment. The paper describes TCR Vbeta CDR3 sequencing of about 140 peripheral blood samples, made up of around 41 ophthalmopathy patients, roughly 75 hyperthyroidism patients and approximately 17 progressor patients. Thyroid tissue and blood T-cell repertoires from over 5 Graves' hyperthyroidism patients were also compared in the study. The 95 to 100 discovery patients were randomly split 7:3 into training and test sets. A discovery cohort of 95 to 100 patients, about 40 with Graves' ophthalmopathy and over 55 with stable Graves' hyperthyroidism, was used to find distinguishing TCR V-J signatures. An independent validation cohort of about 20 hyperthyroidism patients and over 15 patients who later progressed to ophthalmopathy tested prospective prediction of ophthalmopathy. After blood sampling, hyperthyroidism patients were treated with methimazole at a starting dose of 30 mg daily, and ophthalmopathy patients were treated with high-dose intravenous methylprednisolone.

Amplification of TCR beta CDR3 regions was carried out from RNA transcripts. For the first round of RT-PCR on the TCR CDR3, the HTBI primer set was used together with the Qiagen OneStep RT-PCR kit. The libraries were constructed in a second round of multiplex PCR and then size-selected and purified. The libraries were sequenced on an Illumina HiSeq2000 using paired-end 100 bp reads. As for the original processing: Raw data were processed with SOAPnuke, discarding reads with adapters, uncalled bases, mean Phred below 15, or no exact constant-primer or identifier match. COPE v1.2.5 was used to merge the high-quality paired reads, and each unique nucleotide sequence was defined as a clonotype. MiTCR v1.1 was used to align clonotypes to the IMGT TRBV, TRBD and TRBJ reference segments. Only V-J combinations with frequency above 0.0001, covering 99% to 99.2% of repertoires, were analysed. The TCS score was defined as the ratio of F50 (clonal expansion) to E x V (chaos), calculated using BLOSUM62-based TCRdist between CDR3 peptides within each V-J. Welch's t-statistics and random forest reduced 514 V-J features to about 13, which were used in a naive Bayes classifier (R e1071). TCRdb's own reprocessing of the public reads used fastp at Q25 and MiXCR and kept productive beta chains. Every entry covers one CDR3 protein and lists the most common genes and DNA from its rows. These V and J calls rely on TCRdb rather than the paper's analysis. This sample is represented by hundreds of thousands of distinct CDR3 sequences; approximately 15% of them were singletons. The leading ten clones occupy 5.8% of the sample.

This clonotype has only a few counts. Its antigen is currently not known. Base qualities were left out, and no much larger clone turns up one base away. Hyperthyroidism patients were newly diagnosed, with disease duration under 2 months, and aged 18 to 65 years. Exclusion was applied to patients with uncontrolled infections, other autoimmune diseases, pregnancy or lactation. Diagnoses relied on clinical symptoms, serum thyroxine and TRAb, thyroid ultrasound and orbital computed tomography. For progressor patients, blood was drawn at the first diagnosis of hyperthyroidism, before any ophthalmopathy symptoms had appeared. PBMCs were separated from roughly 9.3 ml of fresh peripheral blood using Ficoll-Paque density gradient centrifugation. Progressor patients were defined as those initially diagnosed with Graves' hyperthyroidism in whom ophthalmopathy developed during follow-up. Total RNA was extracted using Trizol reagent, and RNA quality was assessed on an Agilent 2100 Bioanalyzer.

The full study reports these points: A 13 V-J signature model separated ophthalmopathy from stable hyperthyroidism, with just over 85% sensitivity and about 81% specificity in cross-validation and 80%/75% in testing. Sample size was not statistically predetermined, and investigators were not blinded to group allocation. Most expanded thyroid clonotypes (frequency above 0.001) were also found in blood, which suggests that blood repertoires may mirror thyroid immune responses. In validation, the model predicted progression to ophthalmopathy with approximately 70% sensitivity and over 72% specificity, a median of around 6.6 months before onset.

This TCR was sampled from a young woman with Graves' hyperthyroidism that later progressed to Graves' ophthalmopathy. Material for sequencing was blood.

The encoded CDR3 is CASSSNRWPGKREGTYEQYF. The nucleotide sequence reads TGTGCCAGCAGCTCAAACCGGTGGCCAGGAAAGCGGGAGGGAACCTACGAGCAGTACTTC. This sequence uses TRBV7-3 and TRBJ2-7; 10 central nucleotides agree with TRBD2. The germline V gene encodes CDR1 SGHTA and CDR2 FQGTGA. Trimming leaves V shorter by 4 bases and J shorter by 2 bases, with the junction holding 20 bases beyond the gene matches. The CDR3 covers 20 residues, taking in both the cysteine and the phenylalanine. Of all the DNA, just the CDR3 is kept, 60 bases in frame from base 1. With all but the CDR3 taken from the reference TRBV7-3 and TRBJ2-7 genes, the full variable domain is: GAGVSQTPSNKVTEKGKYVELRCDPISGHTALYWYRQSLGQGPEFLIYFQGTGAADDSGLPNDRFFAVRPEGSVSTLKIQRTERGDSAVYLCASSSNRWPGKREGTYEQYFGPGTRLTVT.